This entry is about one T cell receptor (beta chain). Its binding antigen is unknown. No qualities accompany the bases; no much larger clone lies one base away. The data were taken from a study of cytomegalovirus exposure and HLA in healthy donors (dated by TCRdb to 2016 to 2017). Broadly, across the study: According to an earlier analysis of 450 to 650 of the donors, roughly 180 million T cells yielded 95 million to 140 million unique TCR beta sequences and less than 300 Gb of sequence data. Roughly 300 gigabases of sequencing data and 75 million to 85 million unique TCR sequences made up an early release that covered about 640 HLA-typed donors. To decide whether each TCR beta V gene segment behaved as functional or pseudogenic, an earlier analysis of several hundred of the donors relied on high-throughput TCR beta sequencing. The T cell repertoires of under 700 subjects were profiled by immunosequencing and related to cytomegalovirus serostatus. The study aimed to test whether cataloging public T cell receptors could reveal signatures of past pathogen exposure. All discovery cohort repertoires had been generated using a single sequencing platform. Typing coverage differed by locus: A, B, C, DRB1 and DQB1 were typed in about 629-640 donors, DQA1 in about 560, DPA1 in some 570, and DPB1 in roughly 470. Donor age, sex, ethnicity and CMV serostatus were collected together with the repertoire data. The study combined high-throughput TCR immunosequencing, statistical association of individual TCRs with disease status, and machine learning to predict cytomegalovirus infection status. Along with the roughly 670-subject first cohort, a separate validation cohort of 120 different subjects was used. A later genetic analysis took genome-wide SNP genotypes for about 65% of the 666 donors and used that subset as a discovery cohort. Rather than using new phenotypic data, the later analysis identified candidate immune exposures from TCR beta sequences and from how often those sequences occurred across donors. Four or five DR-DQ haplotypes were handled as single units for association and clustering, since linkage in the cohort was strong. In a later analysis, previously published TCR beta repertoires from fewer than 750 donors were re-analyzed and high-resolution HLA genotyping was added so that TCR occurrence patterns could be studied. The genetic ancestry cluster associated with self-reported Caucasian donors included 65% to 90% of the roughly 400 genotyped donors. HLA typing included class I and class II loci at four-digit resolution. Among about 400 genotyped donors of the cohort, an average of approximately 240,000 unique TCR beta nucleotide sequences was sequenced per donor, of which roughly 18% were non-productive.

Paper-wide results and their limitations: Broadly in line with IMGT annotations, most TCR beta V segments showed up in productive rearrangements about 90% or about 30% of the time in an earlier analysis of around 550 of the donors. According to a later genetic analysis, donors in an Asian-associated ancestry cluster had fewer N-insertions in productive TCRs than the roughly 670-donor mean. Correlated functional status among segregating V segments might reflect linkage disequilibrium, but an unknown experimental factor could not be ruled out. This cohort had only TCR beta chains sequenced, and the lack of alpha or paired-chain data limited which features could be detected. Some IMGT-functional V segments, including TRBV6-2 and TRBV6-3, could not be told apart with the 87-base-pair reads, so those segments were excluded. When HLA alleles, especially DR and DQ, strongly co-occurred, attributing TCR associations to individual alleles was difficult. Immune exposure information for the cohort was limited to CMV serostatus. A later analysis found that HLA-associated TCR beta chains were more clonally expanded and had lower generation probabilities than equally common non-associated chains. The earlier analysis of about 600 of the donors excluded about 16 rarely observed V segments, including chromosome 9 orphons, because counts were too low. In the study, approximately 160 TCR beta chains were listed as associated with cytomegalovirus. A cluster of highly shared sequence variants was judged likely to be a technical artifact of the sequencing pipeline. HLA typing was unavailable for some donors at each locus, so association tests used only the typed subset. In a later analysis, most CMV-associated TCR beta chains were found to appear HLA-restricted, with HLA associations seemingly driven largely by CMV exposure. A further reported finding was that TCR beta sequences accurately predicted the HLA-A and HLA-B alleles for most subjects in the first cohort. Sequencing depth was assumed to be roughly uniform across donors in the presence/absence analyses, though that assumption may not hold. In a later analysis, several top co-occurrence clusters were reported to appear linked to parvovirus B19, influenza, CMV and Epstein-Barr virus. A few of the identified cytomegalovirus-associated TCR beta chains were confirmed in vitro to be specific for cytomegalovirus antigens. In a later analysis, some 17,000 TCR beta sequences were associated with specific HLA alleles at a false discovery rate of 0.05. An association between a missense DCLRE1C variant and V-gene and J-gene trimming of TCR beta chains was found in a later genetic analysis and replicated in an independent cohort. A later analysis found that TCR association rates varied across HLA loci, with DRB1 alleles showing the most associated TCRs and HLA-C alleles the fewest. Most TCR sequences were seen in very few donors, while some public TCRs were found in many individuals. It was suggested by the authors that the approach could potentially be generalized to other disease states and immunological phenotypes. The classifier was reported to diagnose cytomegalovirus status with high specificity and sensitivity in both the original and validation cohorts.

The germline V gene encodes CDR1 SGHDT and CDR2 YYEEEE. Including the terminal cysteine and phenylalanine, the CDR3 comprises 15 residues. Of the read, only the CDR3 DNA is kept; its 45 bases are in frame from base 1. V was cut back by 4 bases and J by 4 bases, leaving a gap of 14 bases between them. The cohort consisted of 650 to 700 healthy bone marrow donors. At the time of sampling, all cohort members were nominally healthy, though unrecorded immune exposures were likely present. The donor was CMV seronegative and was included in the group of hundreds of seronegative cohort members. A peripheral blood sample was provided by each donor, and peripheral blood mononuclear cells were used for TCR beta sequencing. The Qiagen DNeasy Blood Extraction Kit was used to extract genomic DNA from the blood cell samples. Libraries came from the immunoSEQ multiplex PCR assay. The multiplex PCR relied on a mix of 60 forward primers for TCR Vbeta segments and 13 reverse primers for TCR Jbeta segments. The CDR3 region of rearranged TCR beta genes was amplified from genomic DNA with a multiplex PCR assay. The Illumina HiSeq System was used to sequence the amplified TCR beta libraries as 87-base-pair reads. The paper's processing steps were these. A later analysis tallied 75 million to 95 million unique TCR beta chains across the approximately 670 repertoires, and some 12 million of those chains were shared by two or more donors. Raw reads were error-corrected and collapsed into unique sequences with a nearest-neighbor algorithm that merged closely related sequences to remove PCR and sequencing errors. To assign V, D and J gene segments, CDR3 sequences were aligned to IMGT reference sequences. Each retained sequence needed at least a six-nucleotide match to both a V gene segment and a J gene segment. Rearrangements were called productive when the CDR3 lacked stop codons and stayed in frame with V and J; all others were non-productive. Following IMGT convention, CDR3 was defined as the stretch from the second conserved V-encoded cysteine up to the conserved J-encoded phenylalanine. The earlier analysis of about 610 of the donors excluded sequences that lacked an unambiguous match to a single V gene segment. In an earlier analysis of about 590 of the donors, a V segment was called functional when productive rearrangements were above 56.7%, and segregating when the standard deviation between donors exceeded 5%. To diagnose cytomegalovirus status from the catalog of TCR beta chain sequences, a statistical classification framework was built. In a later analysis, TCR nucleotide sequences were compared against IMGT/GENE-DB human TR gene sequences so that V and J genes could be assigned. A later analysis assigned CDR3 sequences and most-parsimonious VDJ recombination scenarios with the TCRdist pipeline. In a later analysis, each TCR beta chain was defined by its CDR3 amino acid sequence together with its V-gene family, and reads lacking a unique V-gene family were excluded. In a later analysis, around 650 highly shared, low-generation-probability nucleotide sequences were removed to address suspected cross-contamination and a sequencing artifact. In a later analysis, a clonal expansion index for each public chain was calculated from normalized within-repertoire ranks of inferred template counts. A later analysis computed generation probabilities with a VDJ recombination model fitted to out-of-frame rearrangements, and checked the results against IGoR. Hypergeometric tests were used in a later analysis to score TCR-TCR, TCR-HLA and TCR-CMV co-occurrence, with a repertoire-size bias correction applied to the TCR pairs. False discovery rates were estimated in a later analysis by permuting HLA or CMV assignments 20 times. In a later analysis, co-occurring TCRs were grouped using DBSCAN, and TCRdist sequence similarity was added for clustering within HLA-allele-positive subsets. Repertoires with fewer than 30,000 or more than 120,000 public chains were left out of co-occurrence clustering, as were about 5 repertoires with anomalous nucleotide sharing. The clones in this table, taken by TCRdb from immuneACCESS, are in-frame only. Not every clone is retained; where verified, under half of the shortfall comes from an unresolved V gene, and the cause of the rest is unknown. V and J calls and clone size follow that table, whereas D and trimming were derived from the DNA. A total of some 65,000 clones appear in this sample, about 70% of them only once. The ten most abundant clones make up 9.5% to 12% of the sample.

The receptor chain draws on TRBV5-6 and TRBJ2-2; the D region possibly corresponds to TRBD2 (6 bases align). The receptor was derived from a young woman in good health and CMV-seronegative. The sample comprised PBMCs. The DNA reads as follows: TGTGCCAGCAGCCCGCCGGGACTGCTCACCGGGGAGCTGTTTTTT. It encodes CASSPPGLLTGELFF.